These T cell receptor beta chains were read from a single sample in a study of blood T cells in healthy people across ages. TCRdb analysed the 5' RACE reads with MiXCR anew, one entry per CDR3 protein. The sample lists approximately 770,000 distinct CDR3 sequences, roughly 64% seen once, with over 20% in the top ten. The specimen was blood. These receptors were collected from a man younger than 40 in good health. Each CDR3 is given with its conserved first and last residue. A D gene is named only where the DNA matches it firmly. Only part of the rows carry a size: once, few, many, or a class if the clone is expanded.

V: TRBV4-1; J: TRBJ2-1; size: once; D: TRBD2; CDR3: CASSPTPWTSGGEYNEQFF; DNA: TGCGCCAGCAGCCCGACCCCGTGGACTAGCGGGGGGGAATACAATGAGCAGTTTTTC
V: TRBV7-2; J: TRBJ2-1; size: NA; D: NA; CDR3: CASSLDLSMGRSYNEQFF; DNA: TGTGCCAGCAGCTTAGATCTCTCCATGGGCAGGTCCTACAATGAGCAGTTCTTC
V: TRBV12-3/TRBV12-4; J: TRBJ2-1; size: NA; D: NA; CDR3: CASSSGGASDNEQFF; DNA: TGTGCCAGCAGTTCAGGGGGGGCATCGGACAATGAGCAGTTCTTC
V: TRBV12-3/TRBV12-4; J: TRBJ2-7; size: few; D: NA; CDR3: CASSLMAGNRYEQYF; DNA: TGTGCCAGCAGTTTGATGGCGGGAAATCGGTACGAGCAGTACTTC
V: TRBV29-1; J: TRBJ1-1; size: NA; D: NA; CDR3: CSVEDPMNTEAFF; DNA: TGCAGCGTTGAAGACCCGATGAACACTGAAGCTTTCTTT
V: TRBV12-3/TRBV12-4; J: TRBJ2-3; size: NA; D: NA; CDR3: CASSWTVGSTDTQYF; DNA: TGTGCCAGCAGTTGGACTGTAGGGAGCACAGATACGCAGTATTTT
V: TRBV25-1; J: TRBJ1-2; size: many; D: NA; CDR3: CASSPWTSILGGYTF; DNA: TGTGCCAGCAGTCCGTGGACCTCTATCTTGGGTGGCTACACCTTC
V: TRBV12-3/TRBV12-4; J: TRBJ2-5; size: NA; D: NA; CDR3: CASSLSPGLTQYF; DNA: TGTGCCAGCAGTTTAAGCCCCGGGTTGACCCAGTACTTC
V: TRBV5-1; J: TRBJ2-7; size: NA; D: TRBD1; CDR3: CASSLEGNLDRAGGEQYF; DNA: TGCGCCAGCAGCTTGGAGGGGAACTTGGACAGGGCCGGGGGCGAGCAGTACTTC
V: TRBV27; J: TRBJ2-7; size: NA; D: TRBD1; CDR3: CASSQPRGSVDEQYF; DNA: TGTGCCAGCAGTCAGCCCAGGGGGTCTGTCGACGAGCAGTACTTC
V: TRBV29-1; J: TRBJ2-6; size: NA; D: NA; CDR3: CSVLPRVGANALTF; DNA: TGCAGCGTTTTACCCAGGGTTGGGGCCAACGCCCTGACTTTC
V: TRBV7-2; J: TRBJ2-7; size: NA; D: NA; CDR3: CASSTSFGNSYEQYF; DNA: TGTGCCAGCAGCACCTCATTCGGGAACTCCTACGAGCAGTACTTC
V: TRBV7-8; J: TRBJ1-5; size: NA; D: NA; CDR3: CASMGRGLDQPQHF; DNA: TGTGCCAGCATGGGCAGGGGACTTGATCAGCCCCAGCATTTT
V: TRBV10-3; J: TRBJ2-7; size: few; D: TRBD1; CDR3: CATSEQGFYEQYF; DNA: TGTGCCACATCGGAACAGGGGTTCTACGAGCAGTACTTC
V: TRBV13; J: TRBJ2-7; size: NA; D: NA; CDR3: CASSSRDFTYEQYF; DNA: TGTGCCAGCAGCTCGCGGGACTTCACCTACGAGCAGTACTTC
V: TRBV29-1; J: TRBJ2-7; size: NA; D: NA; CDR3: CSVGAQAYEQYF; DNA: TGCAGCGTTGGAGCACAAGCCTACGAGCAGTACTTC
V: TRBV12-5; J: TRBJ2-7; size: NA; D: NA; CDR3: CASGFLRTSGRQYF; DNA: TGTGCTAGTGGTTTCCTGCGGACAAGTGGCCGACAGTACTTC
V: TRBV28; J: TRBJ1-3; size: NA; D: TRBD1; CDR3: CASSPRTGVRNTIYF; DNA: TGTGCCAGCAGCCCTCGGACAGGGGTCAGAAACACCATATATTTT
V: TRBV28; J: TRBJ2-1; size: NA; D: NA; CDR3: CASSKTPSSYNEQFF; DNA: TGTGCCAGCAGTAAGACACCCAGCTCCTACAATGAGCAGTTCTTC
V: TRBV7-6; J: TRBJ1-1; size: NA; D: NA; CDR3: CASSLSQGPPNTEAFF; DNA: TGTGCCAGCAGCTTAAGTCAGGGCCCCCCGAACACTGAAGCTTTCTTT
V: TRBV10-3; J: TRBJ2-3; size: NA; D: TRBD2; CDR3: CAISPGVAGGTDTQYF; DNA: TGTGCCATCAGTCCCGGGGTAGCGGGGGGGACAGATACGCAGTATTTT
V: TRBV4-3; J: TRBJ2-2; size: NA; D: TRBD1; CDR3: CASSQETGANTGELFF; DNA: TGCGCCAGCAGCCAAGAGACAGGGGCGAACACCGGGGAGCTGTTTTTT
V: TRBV12-3/TRBV12-4; J: TRBJ2-3; size: NA; D: NA; CDR3: CASSLSTGTPGLATQYF; DNA: TGTGCCAGCAGCCTTTCGACCGGGACGCCAGGATTAGCTACGCAGTATTTT
V: TRBV28; J: TRBJ2-1; size: NA; D: NA; CDR3: CASSLLAGRPYNGQFF; DNA: TGTGCCAGCAGTTTACTAGCAGGTAGACCCTACAATGGGCAGTTCTTC
V: TRBV10-3; J: TRBJ2-7; size: NA; D: NA; CDR3: CAIRGLRDEQYF; DNA: TGTGCCATCAGGGGTCTTCGGGACGAGCAGTACTTC
V: TRBV12-3/TRBV12-4; J: TRBJ2-6; size: NA; D: TRBD1; CDR3: CASSSDRAPGANVLTF; DNA: TGTGCCAGCAGTTCGGACAGGGCCCCTGGGGCCAACGTCCTGACTTTC
V: TRBV7-9; J: TRBJ2-7; size: few; D: NA; CDR3: CASRPPGDEQYF; DNA: TGTGCCAGCAGGCCACCCGGGGACGAGCAGTACTTC
V: TRBV11-1; J: TRBJ1-1; size: once; D: NA; CDR3: CVSSPSLGEAFF; DNA: TGTGTCAGCAGCCCAAGTCTGGGGGAAGCTTTCTTT
V: TRBV6-6; J: TRBJ2-7; size: few; D: TRBD2; CDR3: CASSSSLAGGTYEQYF; DNA: TGTGCCAGCAGTTCCTCATTAGCGGGAGGGACCTACGAGCAGTACTTC
V: TRBV7-9; J: TRBJ2-5; size: NA; D: TRBD2; CDR3: CASSFGGRAGEQYF; DNA: TGTGCCAGCAGCTTCGGCGGGAGGGCCGGTGAGCAGTACTTC
V: TRBV29-1; J: TRBJ2-1; size: few; D: NA; CDR3: CSVVAVALGGQFF; DNA: TGCAGCGTTGTAGCGGTTGCACTCGGAGGGCAGTTCTTC
V: TRBV29-1; J: TRBJ1-1; size: NA; D: NA; CDR3: CSVGHANTEAFF; DNA: TGCAGCGTTGGGCATGCGAACACTGAAGCTTTCTTT
V: TRBV29-1; J: TRBJ2-7; size: few; D: NA; CDR3: CSVEVVYSTGEQYF; DNA: TGCAGCGTTGAAGTTGTATACAGTACGGGGGAGCAGTACTTC
V: TRBV7-9; J: TRBJ2-4; size: NA; D: NA; CDR3: CASSLEGIQYF; DNA: TGTGCCAGCAGCTTGGAGGGAATTCAGTACTTC
V: TRBV5-1; J: TRBJ2-2; size: NA; D: NA; CDR3: CASSLSSGRGELFF; DNA: TGCGCCAGCAGCTTAAGTTCAGGGAGAGGGGAGCTGTTTTTT
V: TRBV29-1; J: TRBJ2-1; size: few; D: NA; CDR3: CSAHLGANEQFF; DNA: TGCAGCGCCCACTTGGGGGCCAATGAGCAGTTCTTC
V: TRBV20-1; J: TRBJ2-1; size: many; D: TRBD2; CDR3: CSADAGGWDEQFF; DNA: TGCAGTGCCGACGCGGGAGGGTGGGATGAGCAGTTCTTC
V: TRBV28; J: TRBJ1-4; size: few; D: TRBD1; CDR3: CASSLGQGYEKLFF; DNA: TGTGCCAGCAGTTTAGGACAGGGATATGAAAAACTGTTTTTT
V: TRBV10-3; J: TRBJ2-1; size: few; D: NA; CDR3: CAISAQAPQGYNEQFF; DNA: TGTGCCATCAGTGCCCAGGCTCCTCAGGGCTACAATGAGCAGTTCTTC